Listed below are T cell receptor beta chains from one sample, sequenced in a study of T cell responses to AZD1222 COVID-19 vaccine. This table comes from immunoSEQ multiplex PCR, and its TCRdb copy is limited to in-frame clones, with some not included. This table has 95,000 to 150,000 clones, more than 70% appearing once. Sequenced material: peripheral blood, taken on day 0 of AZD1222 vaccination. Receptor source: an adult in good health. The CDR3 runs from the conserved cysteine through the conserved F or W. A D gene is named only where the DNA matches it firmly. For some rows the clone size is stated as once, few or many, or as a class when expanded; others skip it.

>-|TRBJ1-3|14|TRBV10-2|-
CASGGNPSGNTIYF
TGCGCCAGCGGAGGAAACCCGTCTGGAAACACCATATATTTT
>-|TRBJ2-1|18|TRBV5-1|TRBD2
CASSSLAPSGTSYNEQFF
TGCGCCAGCAGCTCCCTGGCGCCTAGCGGGACCTCCTACAATGAGCAGTTCTTC
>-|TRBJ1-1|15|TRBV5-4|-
CASSLEVRGAAEAFF
TGTGCCAGCAGCTTGGAAGTTAGGGGTGCCGCTGAAGCTTTCTTT
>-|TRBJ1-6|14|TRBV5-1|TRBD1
CASSQGQINSPLHF
TGCGCCAGCAGCCAGGGACAGATTAATTCACCCCTCCACTTT
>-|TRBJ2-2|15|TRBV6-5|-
CASSLLATNTGELFF
TGTGCCAGCAGTTTGCTAGCGACGAACACCGGGGAGCTGTTTTTT
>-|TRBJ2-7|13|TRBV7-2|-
CASSSLIRGEQYF
TGTGCCAGCAGCTCCCTCATACGGGGGGAGCAGTACTTC
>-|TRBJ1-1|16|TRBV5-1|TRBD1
CASRAGGYRGDTEAFF
TGCGCCAGCAGGGCCGGGGGGTACAGGGGTGACACTGAAGCTTTCTTT
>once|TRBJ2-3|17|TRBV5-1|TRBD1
CASSLRRGQGATDTQYF
TGCGCCAGCAGCTTGAGGAGGGGGCAGGGGGCCACAGATACGCAGTATTTT
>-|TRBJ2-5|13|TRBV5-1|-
CASSLGGEETQYF
TGCGCCAGCAGCTTGGGAGGGGAAGAGACCCAGTACTTC
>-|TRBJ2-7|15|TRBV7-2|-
CASSLEAAGQGEQYF
TGTGCCAGCAGCTTAGAGGCGGCGGGTCAGGGGGAGCAGTACTTC
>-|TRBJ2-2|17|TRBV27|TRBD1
CASSLFGTGSFTGELFF
TGTGCCAGCAGTTTATTTGGGACAGGGTCTTTCACCGGGGAGCTGTTTTTT
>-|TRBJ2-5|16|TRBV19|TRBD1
CASSRVLGQWSETQYF
TGTGCCAGTAGCCGCGTTTTGGGACAGTGGTCGGAGACCCAGTACTTC
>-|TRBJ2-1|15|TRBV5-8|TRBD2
CASSWGTSGNNEQFF
TGTGCCAGCAGCTGGGGGACTAGCGGGAACAATGAGCAGTTCTTC
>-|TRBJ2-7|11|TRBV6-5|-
CASGPLYEQYF
TGTGCCAGCGGCCCTCTTTACGAGCAGTACTTC
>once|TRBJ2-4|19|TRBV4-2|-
CASSQDPSRRGLAKNIQYF
TGTGCCAGCAGCCAAGATCCCTCGAGGCGGGGACTAGCCAAAAACATTCAGTACTTC
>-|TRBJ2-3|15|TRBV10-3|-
CAISEDGGHTDTQYF
TGTGCCATCAGTGAGGACGGAGGACACACAGATACGCAGTATTTT
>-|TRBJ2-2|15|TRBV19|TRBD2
CASSLGLANTGELFF
TGTGCCAGTAGCTTGGGACTAGCGAACACCGGGGAGCTGTTTTTT
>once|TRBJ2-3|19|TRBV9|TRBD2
CASSVEQAWGTSGGNTQYF
TGTGCCAGCAGCGTAGAGCAGGCGTGGGGGACTAGCGGGGGAAATACGCAGTATTTT
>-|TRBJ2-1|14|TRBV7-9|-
CASKLESSYNEQFF
TGTGCCAGCAAGCTGGAGAGCTCCTACAATGAGCAGTTCTTC
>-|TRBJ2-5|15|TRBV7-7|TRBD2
CASSTGTSRQETQYF
TGTGCTAGCAGCACCGGGACTAGTCGTCAAGAGACCCAGTACTTC
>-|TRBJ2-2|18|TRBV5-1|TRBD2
CASARRTSGGAAVGELFF
TGCGCCAGCGCTAGAAGGACTAGCGGGGGGGCTGCGGTCGGGGAGCTGTTTTTT
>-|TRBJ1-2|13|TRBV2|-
CASRREGNYGYTF
TGTGCCAGCAGGAGGGAGGGGAACTATGGCTACACCTTC
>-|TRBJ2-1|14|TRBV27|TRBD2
CASKWGGSYNEQFF
TGTGCCAGCAAATGGGGGGGGTCCTACAATGAGCAGTTCTTC
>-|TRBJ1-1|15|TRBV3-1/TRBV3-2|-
CASSQDAGVFTEAFF
TGTGCCAGCAGCCAAGATGCAGGGGTGTTCACTGAAGCTTTCTTT
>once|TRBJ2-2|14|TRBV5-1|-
CASSSIWGTGELFF
TGCGCCAGCAGCTCTATCTGGGGCACCGGGGAGCTGTTTTTT
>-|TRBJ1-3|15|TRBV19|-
CATTQPSSSGNTIYF
TGTGCCACCACTCAGCCGTCATCCAGTGGAAACACCATATATTTT
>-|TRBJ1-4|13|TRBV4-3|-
CASSQSISEKLFF
TGCGCCAGCAGCCAATCGATATCCGAAAAACTGTTTTTT
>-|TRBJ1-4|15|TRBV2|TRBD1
CASSGTGQGYEKLFF
TGTGCCAGCAGTGGGACGGGACAGGGATATGAAAAACTGTTTTTT
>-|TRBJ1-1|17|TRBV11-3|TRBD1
CASSLDRGQGPFTEAFF
TGTGCCAGCAGCTTAGATCGTGGACAGGGACCATTCACTGAAGCTTTCTTT
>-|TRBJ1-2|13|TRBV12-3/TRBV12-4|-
CASSPAGHTGYTF
TGTGCCAGCAGTCCGGCGGGGCACACTGGCTACACCTTC
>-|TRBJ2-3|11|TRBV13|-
CASSGASPQYF
TGTGCCAGCAGCGGGGCGTCACCGCAGTATTTT
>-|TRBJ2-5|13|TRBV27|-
CASRRRGQETQYF
TGTGCCAGCCGCAGGCGGGGCCAAGAGACCCAGTACTTC
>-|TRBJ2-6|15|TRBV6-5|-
CASRPTGSGANVLTF
TGTGCCAGCAGGCCTACAGGCTCTGGGGCCAACGTCCTGACTTTC
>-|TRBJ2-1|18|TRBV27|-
CASSSGTHRATFHNEQFF
TGTGCCAGCAGCAGCGGAACCCACAGGGCCACTTTCCACAATGAGCAGTTCTTC
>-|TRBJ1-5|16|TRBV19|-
CASSPGRGGRNQPQHF
TGTGCCAGTAGTCCAGGGAGGGGAGGAAGGAATCAGCCCCAGCATTTT
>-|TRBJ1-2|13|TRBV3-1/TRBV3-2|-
CASSQVAGDGYTF
TGTGCCAGCAGCCAAGTAGCCGGGGACGGCTACACCTTC
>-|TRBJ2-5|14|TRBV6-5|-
CASRRPGGQETQYF
TGTGCCAGCAGACGACCCGGAGGCCAGGAGACCCAGTACTTC
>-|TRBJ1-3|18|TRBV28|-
CASSLGGAGVNLKNTIYF
TGTGCCAGCAGTTTAGGGGGGGCAGGGGTAAACCTTAAGAACACCATATATTTT
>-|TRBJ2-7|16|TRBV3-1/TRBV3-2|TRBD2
CASSQDMASGRDEQYF
TGTGCCAGCAGCCAAGATATGGCTAGCGGACGAGACGAGCAGTACTTC
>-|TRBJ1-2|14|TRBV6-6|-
CASSRDRLNYGYTF
TGTGCCAGCAGTCGGGACCGTCTTAACTATGGCTACACCTTC
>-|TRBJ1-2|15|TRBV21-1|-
CASSNMAEVSYGYTF
TGTGCCAGCAGCAATATGGCAGAGGTTAGCTATGGCTACACCTTC
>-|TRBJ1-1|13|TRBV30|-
CAWSEGLRTEAFF
TGTGCCTGGAGTGAGGGTTTGAGGACTGAAGCTTTCTTT
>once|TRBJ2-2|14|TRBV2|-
CASYEEGGTGELFF
TGTGCCAGCTACGAGGAGGGAGGTACCGGGGAGCTGTTTTTT
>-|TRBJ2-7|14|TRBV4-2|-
CASSQEPQSYEQYF
TGTGCCAGCAGCCAAGAACCACAGAGCTACGAGCAGTACTTC
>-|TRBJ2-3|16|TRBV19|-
CASSLLGAEVTDTQYF
TGTGCCAGTAGTCTACTAGGGGCCGAGGTCACAGATACGCAGTATTTT
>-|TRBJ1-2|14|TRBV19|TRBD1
CASSILSRGHGYTF
TGTGCCAGTAGTATACTGAGCAGGGGGCACGGCTACACCTTC
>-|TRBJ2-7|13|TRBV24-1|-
CATSDYELGEQYF
TGTGCCACCAGTGATTATGAATTGGGAGAGCAGTACTTC
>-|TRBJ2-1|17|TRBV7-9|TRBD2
CASSLGQLAGVFGEQFF
TGTGCCAGCAGCTTAGGACAACTAGCGGGAGTCTTCGGTGAGCAGTTCTTC
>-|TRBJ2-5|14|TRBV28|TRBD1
CASINRDSQETQYF
TGTGCCAGCATTAACCGGGACAGTCAAGAGACCCAGTACTTC
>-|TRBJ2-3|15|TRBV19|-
CASSPGGVGTDTQYF
TGTGCCAGTAGCCCCGGGGGTGTGGGCACAGATACGCAGTATTTT
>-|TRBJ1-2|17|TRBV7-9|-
CASSPVRTGQSNYGYTF
TGTGCCAGCAGCCCCGTGCGCACAGGACAGAGTAACTATGGCTACACCTTC
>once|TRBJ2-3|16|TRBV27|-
CASSLYTSTHTDTQYF
TGTGCCAGCAGTTTATATACTAGCACACACACAGATACGCAGTATTTT